This T cell receptor (beta chain) was identified during a study of cytomegalovirus exposure and HLA in healthy donors. Study observations and caveats: HLA allele associations emerged for around 15,000 TCR beta sequences in a later analysis, at 0.05 false discovery rate.

Of note for this clone: Its antigen is as yet unknown.

60 Vbeta and 13 Jbeta primers were used in PCR. Data came from immunoSEQ multiplex PCR; TCRdb stores just in-frame clones and leaves some out. The sample contains fewer than 200,000 clones, 65% to 80% of which appear only once. Germline V gene lookup returns CDR1 GTSNPN and CDR2 SVGIG (reference sequence). V lost 2 bases, J lost 2 bases, and 21 bases lay in between. This CDR3 has 17 residues. This TCR was recovered from a woman aged 40-49 years in good health and CMV-seronegative. This chain uses TRBV30 with TRBJ1-2; unclear D gene. The sample was PBMCs. CDR3 in amino acids: CAWSPGGQGFTNYGYTF. The CDR3 DNA is TGTGCCTGGAGTCCGGGCGGGCAAGGGTTTACGAACTATGGCTACACCTTC. The variable domain in full, with the rest retrieved from reference TRBV30 and TRBJ1-2, is SQTIHQWPATLVQPVGSPLSLECTVEGTSNPNLYWYRQAAGRGLQLLFYSVGIGQISSEVPQNLSASRPQDRQFILSSKKLLLSDSGFYLCAWSPGGQGFTNYGYTFGSGTRLTVV.